This is a list of T cell receptor beta chains from one sample in a study of cytomegalovirus exposure and HLA in healthy donors. Only in-frame clones appear in the TCRdb table, and some are missing; sequencing was by immunoSEQ multiplex PCR. This sample has 200,000 or so clones; approximately 87% occur once, and the top ten carry 4.5% to 7%. The sample taken for sequencing was PBMCs. The receptors stem from a woman under 30 in good health and CMV-seronegative. Both conserved end residues are part of each CDR3. Each record gives: V gene, CDR3 length, J gene, clone size, D gene, CDR3 DNA, CDR3 protein. A D gene is named only where the DNA matches it firmly. Not all rows give a size; the values are once, few, many and, for expanded clones, a class.

v_call: TRBV6-5; cdr3_length: 14; j_call: TRBJ1-1; clone_size: NA; d_call: NA; cdr3_nt: TGTGCCAGCAGTCACAGGGATATGAACACTGAAGCTTTCTTT; cdr3_aa: CASSHRDMNTEAFF
v_call: TRBV14; cdr3_length: 15; j_call: TRBJ1-1; clone_size: few; d_call: NA; cdr3_nt: TGTGCCAGCAGCCGAGGAGGAGCTCTGAACACTGAAGCTTTCTTT; cdr3_aa: CASSRGGALNTEAFF
v_call: TRBV7-8; cdr3_length: 14; j_call: TRBJ2-5; clone_size: NA; d_call: NA; cdr3_nt: TGTGCCAGCAGCCTCCGTCTGTACCAAGAGACCCAGTACTTC; cdr3_aa: CASSLRLYQETQYF
v_call: TRBV2; cdr3_length: 14; j_call: TRBJ2-7; clone_size: few; d_call: NA; cdr3_nt: TGTGCCAGCAGAGAGGACAGTAACCTCTACGAGCAGTACTTC; cdr3_aa: CASREDSNLYEQYF
v_call: TRBV7-6; cdr3_length: 12; j_call: TRBJ2-1; clone_size: NA; d_call: NA; cdr3_nt: TGTGCCAGCAGCTCCCGGTACAATGAGCAGTTCTTC; cdr3_aa: CASSSRYNEQFF
v_call: TRBV5-6; cdr3_length: 15; j_call: TRBJ2-7; clone_size: NA; d_call: TRBD1; cdr3_nt: TGTGCCAGCAGCTCCGCCGGGACAGGTCACAACGAGCAGTACTTC; cdr3_aa: CASSSAGTGHNEQYF
v_call: TRBV4-1; cdr3_length: 15; j_call: TRBJ2-2; clone_size: once; d_call: NA; cdr3_nt: TGCGCCAGCAGCCAAGATCGGGCGGGAACCGGGGAGCTGTTTTTT; cdr3_aa: CASSQDRAGTGELFF
v_call: TRBV19; cdr3_length: 19; j_call: TRBJ2-1; clone_size: NA; d_call: TRBD2; cdr3_nt: TGTGCCAGTAGTCGGCGGGGGAGGACTAGCGGGAGGGCCTACAATGAGCAGTTCTTC; cdr3_aa: CASSRRGRTSGRAYNEQFF
v_call: TRBV5-6; cdr3_length: 12; j_call: TRBJ1-2; clone_size: NA; d_call: NA; cdr3_nt: TGTGCCACCACAGGGTTTGGCTATGGCTACACCTTC; cdr3_aa: CATTGFGYGYTF
v_call: TRBV30; cdr3_length: 14; j_call: TRBJ2-5; clone_size: NA; d_call: NA; cdr3_nt: TGTGCCTGGAGTGTAAGTTACTTACAAGAGACCCAGTACTTC; cdr3_aa: CAWSVSYLQETQYF
v_call: TRBV10-3; cdr3_length: 12; j_call: TRBJ2-1; clone_size: once; d_call: TRBD2; cdr3_nt: TGTGCCACGGGGACTAGCGGGAATGAGCAGTTCTTC; cdr3_aa: CATGTSGNEQFF
v_call: TRBV5-1; cdr3_length: 16; j_call: TRBJ2-7; clone_size: NA; d_call: NA; cdr3_nt: TGCGCCAGCAGCTTGGACAGCCGGCATAAATCCTACGAGCAGTACTTC; cdr3_aa: CASSLDSRHKSYEQYF
v_call: TRBV9; cdr3_length: 14; j_call: TRBJ2-7; clone_size: NA; d_call: NA; cdr3_nt: TGTGCCAGCAGCGTGACTAGTGGACTAAACGAGCAGTACTTC; cdr3_aa: CASSVTSGLNEQYF
v_call: TRBV7-8; cdr3_length: 15; j_call: TRBJ1-5; clone_size: NA; d_call: NA; cdr3_nt: TGTGCCAGCAGCTTAGGAAGGGGAAAGGGGCAGCCCCAGCATTTT; cdr3_aa: CASSLGRGKGQPQHF
v_call: TRBV11-2; cdr3_length: 16; j_call: TRBJ1-4; clone_size: NA; d_call: NA; cdr3_nt: TGTGCCAGCAGCCCCGATCCAGGGAGTAAGGGTGAAAAACTGTTTTTT; cdr3_aa: CASSPDPGSKGEKLFF
v_call: TRBV6-5; cdr3_length: 14; j_call: TRBJ2-7; clone_size: NA; d_call: NA; cdr3_nt: TGTGCCAGCAAGAAACGAGGGGGGCGGGACGAGCAGTACTTC; cdr3_aa: CASKKRGGRDEQYF
v_call: TRBV27; cdr3_length: 15; j_call: TRBJ2-1; clone_size: NA; d_call: TRBD2; cdr3_nt: TGTGCCAGCAGTTCGGCTAGCGGGCCGTACAATGAGCAGTTCTTC; cdr3_aa: CASSSASGPYNEQFF
v_call: TRBV19; cdr3_length: 13; j_call: TRBJ1-2; clone_size: NA; d_call: NA; cdr3_nt: TGTGCCAGTAGTATAGATAACAGGGCTGGCTACACCTTC; cdr3_aa: CASSIDNRAGYTF
v_call: TRBV6-5; cdr3_length: 15; j_call: TRBJ1-3; clone_size: few; d_call: NA; cdr3_nt: TGTGCCAGCAGTTACTCAGGCAGTATCGGAAACACCATATATTTT; cdr3_aa: CASSYSGSIGNTIYF
v_call: TRBV6-4; cdr3_length: 14; j_call: TRBJ2-3; clone_size: few; d_call: NA; cdr3_nt: TGTGCCAGCAGTGAAGGACAGTCCACAGATACGCAGTATTTT; cdr3_aa: CASSEGQSTDTQYF
v_call: TRBV18; cdr3_length: 14; j_call: TRBJ2-7; clone_size: few; d_call: TRBD1; cdr3_nt: TGTGCCAGCTCATCCCGGGACAGGGCCTACGAGCAGTACTTC; cdr3_aa: CASSSRDRAYEQYF
v_call: TRBV4-1; cdr3_length: 15; j_call: TRBJ1-1; clone_size: NA; d_call: TRBD1; cdr3_nt: TGCGCCAGCAGCCATCCCGGGACAGGGAGCACTGAAGCTTTCTTT; cdr3_aa: CASSHPGTGSTEAFF
v_call: TRBV9; cdr3_length: 15; j_call: TRBJ2-2; clone_size: NA; d_call: NA; cdr3_nt: TGTGCCAGCAGCGTTACCCAGTCGGTGACCGGGGAGCTGTTTTTT; cdr3_aa: CASSVTQSVTGELFF
v_call: TRBV18; cdr3_length: 18; j_call: TRBJ2-7; clone_size: NA; d_call: TRBD2; cdr3_nt: TGTGCCAGCTCCGGGGAGTCAGCGGGAGGCCAAGTTTACTACGAGCAGTACTTC; cdr3_aa: CASSGESAGGQVYYEQYF
v_call: TRBV7-7; cdr3_length: 13; j_call: TRBJ2-1; clone_size: NA; d_call: TRBD2; cdr3_nt: TGTGCCAGCAGCTCGGGACTAGTAAATGAGCAGTTCTTC; cdr3_aa: CASSSGLVNEQFF
v_call: TRBV11-3; cdr3_length: 12; j_call: TRBJ2-1; clone_size: NA; d_call: NA; cdr3_nt: TGTGCCAGCAGCTTGGAAGGGCTAGAGCAGTTCTTC; cdr3_aa: CASSLEGLEQFF
v_call: TRBV6-5; cdr3_length: 15; j_call: TRBJ2-2; clone_size: NA; d_call: TRBD1; cdr3_nt: TGTGCCAGCCTTCCTAACAGGGGAAGGACCGGGGAGCTGTTTTTT; cdr3_aa: CASLPNRGRTGELFF
v_call: TRBV6-5; cdr3_length: 15; j_call: TRBJ2-5; clone_size: NA; d_call: NA; cdr3_nt: TGTGCCAGCAGCGAGGGTTACGGGAACCAAGAGACCCAGTACTTC; cdr3_aa: CASSEGYGNQETQYF
v_call: TRBV28; cdr3_length: 15; j_call: TRBJ1-4; clone_size: NA; d_call: NA; cdr3_nt: TGTGCCAGCAGTCTACTGACAGCAACTAATGAAAAACTGTTTTTT; cdr3_aa: CASSLLTATNEKLFF
v_call: TRBV6-1; cdr3_length: 12; j_call: TRBJ1-4; clone_size: NA; d_call: NA; cdr3_nt: TGTGCCAGCAGGGGGGTTTTAGGAAAACTGTTTTTT; cdr3_aa: CASRGVLGKLFF
v_call: TRBV27; cdr3_length: 13; j_call: TRBJ2-3; clone_size: NA; d_call: NA; cdr3_nt: TGTGCCAGCAGTGAGCTCAGCACAGATACGCAGTATTTT; cdr3_aa: CASSELSTDTQYF
v_call: TRBV6-5; cdr3_length: 14; j_call: TRBJ2-7; clone_size: NA; d_call: TRBD1; cdr3_nt: TGTGCCAGCAGTCAGGACAGGGACTCCTACGAGCAGTACTTC; cdr3_aa: CASSQDRDSYEQYF
v_call: TRBV2; cdr3_length: 20; j_call: TRBJ2-1; clone_size: NA; d_call: TRBD2; cdr3_nt: TGTGCCAGCAGTGAATTGTGGGAGGGTGGACTAGCCAAATCCTACAATGAGCAGTTCTTC; cdr3_aa: CASSELWEGGLAKSYNEQFF
v_call: TRBV2; cdr3_length: 12; j_call: TRBJ2-7; clone_size: few; d_call: NA; cdr3_nt: TGTGCCAGCAAATTCGAGGGGTCCGAGCAGTACTTC; cdr3_aa: CASKFEGSEQYF
v_call: TRBV5-1; cdr3_length: 14; j_call: TRBJ2-1; clone_size: NA; d_call: TRBD2; cdr3_nt: TGCGCCAGCAGCTTACTAGCGCCCTACAATGAGCAGTTCTTC; cdr3_aa: CASSLLAPYNEQFF
v_call: TRBV7-9; cdr3_length: 13; j_call: TRBJ2-1; clone_size: few; d_call: NA; cdr3_nt: TGTGCCAGCAGCTTTATTTCAGGGGTCGAGCAGTTCTTC; cdr3_aa: CASSFISGVEQFF
v_call: TRBV6-1; cdr3_length: 11; j_call: TRBJ2-7; clone_size: NA; d_call: TRBD2; cdr3_nt: TGTGCCAGCAGTCGACTAGCCGAGCAGTACTTC; cdr3_aa: CASSRLAEQYF
v_call: TRBV5-4; cdr3_length: 14; j_call: TRBJ2-4; clone_size: NA; d_call: NA; cdr3_nt: TGTGCCAGCAGCTTGGAGTTAGCCAAAAACATTCAGTACTTC; cdr3_aa: CASSLELAKNIQYF
v_call: TRBV5-1; cdr3_length: 14; j_call: TRBJ1-2; clone_size: NA; d_call: NA; cdr3_nt: TGCGCCAGCAGCTTGGGCCGGACAGACTATGGCTACACCTTC; cdr3_aa: CASSLGRTDYGYTF
v_call: TRBV28; cdr3_length: 18; j_call: TRBJ2-1; clone_size: NA; d_call: TRBD2; cdr3_nt: TGTGCCAGCAGTTCACCCGAGTGGGCGGGAGGGCCCTACAATGAGCAGTTCTTC; cdr3_aa: CASSSPEWAGGPYNEQFF
v_call: TRBV18; cdr3_length: 16; j_call: TRBJ1-5; clone_size: NA; d_call: NA; cdr3_nt: TGTGCCAGCTCACCCACCGACAACCACGGGGGGCAGCCCCAGCATTTT; cdr3_aa: CASSPTDNHGGQPQHF
v_call: TRBV7-3; cdr3_length: 14; j_call: TRBJ1-1; clone_size: NA; d_call: NA; cdr3_nt: TGTGCCAGCAGCCCGCGGGGGGATCACACTGAAGCTTTCTTT; cdr3_aa: CASSPRGDHTEAFF
v_call: TRBV11-2; cdr3_length: 15; j_call: TRBJ1-3; clone_size: NA; d_call: NA; cdr3_nt: TGTGCCAGCAGCTTAGGGCAGGGCGCGGGAAACACCATATATTTT; cdr3_aa: CASSLGQGAGNTIYF
v_call: TRBV11-3; cdr3_length: 17; j_call: TRBJ2-2; clone_size: NA; d_call: TRBD2; cdr3_nt: TGTGCCAGCAGCCAATATAGCGGGGAGCCGAACACCGGGGAGCTGTTTTTT; cdr3_aa: CASSQYSGEPNTGELFF
v_call: TRBV28; cdr3_length: 15; j_call: TRBJ2-3; clone_size: NA; d_call: NA; cdr3_nt: TGTGCCAGCAGGACTCGGGGGAGAGGCGCAGATACGCAGTATTTT; cdr3_aa: CASRTRGRGADTQYF
v_call: TRBV27; cdr3_length: 13; j_call: TRBJ2-1; clone_size: NA; d_call: NA; cdr3_nt: TGTGCCAGCAGTTTAGCCCTCAACAATGAGCAGTTCTTC; cdr3_aa: CASSLALNNEQFF
v_call: TRBV18; cdr3_length: 15; j_call: TRBJ2-2; clone_size: NA; d_call: NA; cdr3_nt: TGTGCCAGCTCACCTAGTAGCCCGACCACCGGGGAGCTGTTTTTT; cdr3_aa: CASSPSSPTTGELFF
v_call: TRBV5-6; cdr3_length: 17; j_call: TRBJ2-1; clone_size: NA; d_call: TRBD2; cdr3_nt: TGTGCCAGCAGCTTCCCGGGACTAGAGGTTTCCTACAATGAGCAGTTCTTC; cdr3_aa: CASSFPGLEVSYNEQFF
v_call: TRBV27; cdr3_length: 14; j_call: TRBJ1-5; clone_size: NA; d_call: TRBD1; cdr3_nt: TGTGCCAGCAGTCACAGGGGGCTGACTCAGCCCCAGCATTTT; cdr3_aa: CASSHRGLTQPQHF
v_call: TRBV5-1; cdr3_length: 15; j_call: TRBJ1-1; clone_size: few; d_call: TRBD1; cdr3_nt: TGCGCCAGCAGTTGGGGGACAGGGTGGACCCGTGAAGCTTTCTTT; cdr3_aa: CASSWGTGWTREAFF
v_call: TRBV29-1; cdr3_length: 13; j_call: TRBJ2-7; clone_size: NA; d_call: TRBD2; cdr3_nt: TGCAGCGTTGCAACTAGCGGTAGTCTCGAGCAGTACTTC; cdr3_aa: CSVATSGSLEQYF
v_call: TRBV27; cdr3_length: 16; j_call: TRBJ2-3; clone_size: NA; d_call: NA; cdr3_nt: TGTGCCAGCAGTTTACTGGGTAGCGGAAGCACAGATACGCAGTATTTT; cdr3_aa: CASSLLGSGSTDTQYF
v_call: TRBV30; cdr3_length: 12; j_call: TRBJ2-2; clone_size: few; d_call: NA; cdr3_nt: TGTGCCTGGAACCTTGGCACCGGGGAGCTGTTTTTT; cdr3_aa: CAWNLGTGELFF